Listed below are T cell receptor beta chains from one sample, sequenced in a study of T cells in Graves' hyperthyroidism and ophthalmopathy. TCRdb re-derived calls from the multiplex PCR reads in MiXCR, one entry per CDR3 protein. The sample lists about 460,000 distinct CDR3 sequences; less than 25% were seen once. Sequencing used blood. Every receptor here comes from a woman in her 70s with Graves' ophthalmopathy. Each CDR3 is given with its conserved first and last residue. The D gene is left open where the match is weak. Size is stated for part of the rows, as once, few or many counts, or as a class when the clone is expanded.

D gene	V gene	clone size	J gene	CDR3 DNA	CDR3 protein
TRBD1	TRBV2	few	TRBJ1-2	TGTGCCACCGGACAGGGGAAACGTAACTATGGCTACACCTTC	CATGQGKRNYGYTF
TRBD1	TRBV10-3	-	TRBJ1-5	TGTGCCATCAGCCGGGACAGGGGGCCGAATCAGCCCCAGCATTTT	CAISRDRGPNQPQHF
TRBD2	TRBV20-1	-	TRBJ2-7	TGCAGTGCTTCTCAACTAGCGGGCCAATCCTACGAGCAGTACTTC	CSASQLAGQSYEQYF
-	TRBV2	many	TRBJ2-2	TGTGCCAGCAGTGGGACGCAAACCGGGGAGCTGTTTTTT	CASSGTQTGELFF
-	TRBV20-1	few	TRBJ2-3	TGCAGTGCTAGAGATCGGCGGAGGGCGAGCACAGATACGCAGTATTTT	CSARDRRRASTDTQYF
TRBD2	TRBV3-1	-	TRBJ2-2	TGTGCCAGCAGCCAAGATTGGACTAGCGGCGCCGGGGAGCTGTTTTTT	CASSQDWTSGAGELFF
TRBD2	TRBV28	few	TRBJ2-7	TGTGCCAGCAGTTTATCTGGGACTAGCGCGTACGAGCAGTACTTC	CASSLSGTSAYEQYF
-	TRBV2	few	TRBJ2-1	TGTGCCAGCCAGTTCGATCGTGACCGGTCGGTTGAGCAGTTCTTC	CASQFDRDRSVEQFF
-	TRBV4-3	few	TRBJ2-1	TGCGCCAGCAGTCAAGGCCATTACAGGGTACAACCCAATGAGCAGTTCTTC	CASSQGHYRVQPNEQFF
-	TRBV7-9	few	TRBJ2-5	TGTGCCAGCAGCTTAGCCGTATTGCAAGAGACCCAGTACTTC	CASSLAVLQETQYF
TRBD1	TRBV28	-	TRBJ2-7	TGTGCCAGCAGTTCAGCCGGACAGGGGGCCTACGAGCAGTACTTC	CASSSAGQGAYEQYF
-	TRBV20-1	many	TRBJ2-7	TGCAGTGCTAGAGCACCAAGCTACGAGCAGTACTTC	CSARAPSYEQYF
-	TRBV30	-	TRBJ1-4	TGTGCCTGGAGTGGACGGACGGCTAATGAAAAACTGTTTTTT	CAWSGRTANEKLFF
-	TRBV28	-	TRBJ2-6	TGTGCCAGCAGTCCAAGTTTCTCTGGGGCCAACGTCCTGACTTTC	CASSPSFSGANVLTF
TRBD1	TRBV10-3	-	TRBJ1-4	TGTGCCATCGGGGGACAGCTCAATGAAAAACTGTTTTTT	CAIGGQLNEKLFF
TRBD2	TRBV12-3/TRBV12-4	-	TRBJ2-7	TGTGCCAGCAGAGTTAGCGGGACTTACGAGCAGTACTTC	CASRVSGTYEQYF
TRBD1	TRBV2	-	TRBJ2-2	TGCGCCAGCAGCCAAGATCTCACAGGGGCCTCGAACACCGGGGAGCTGTTTTTT	CASSQDLTGASNTGELFF
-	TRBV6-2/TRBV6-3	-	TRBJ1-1	TGTGCCAGCAGTTACAGGGGAGGCTCGTTTGACACTGAAGCTTCCTTT	CASSYRGGSFDTEASF
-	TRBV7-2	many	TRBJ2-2	TGTGCCAGCAGCTTAGGGACGGCCGGATCCGGGGAGCTGTTTTTT	CASSLGTAGSGELFF
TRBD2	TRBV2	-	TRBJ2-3	TGTGCCAGCAGGATCGGACTAGCGGGAAGCACAGATGCGCAGTATTTT	CASRIGLAGSTDAQYF
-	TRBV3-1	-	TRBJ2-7	TGTGCCAGCAGCCAAGATCGAAGTCTGGAGCAGTACTTC	CASSQDRSLEQYF
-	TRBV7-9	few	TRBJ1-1	TGTGCCAGCAGCCCGAGGGGGTACACTGAAGCTTTCTTT	CASSPRGYTEAFF
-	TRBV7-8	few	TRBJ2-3	TGTGCCAGCAGCGTATACGATATTGGGCTTTGGAGGATGACAGATACGCAGTATTTT	CASSVYDIGLWRMTDTQYF
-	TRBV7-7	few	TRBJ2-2	TGTGCTAGCAGCCTTGGGACCCTAGGCACCGGGGAGCTGTTTTTT	CASSLGTLGTGELFF
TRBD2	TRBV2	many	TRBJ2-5	TGTGCCAGCAGGGGACTAGCGGCGAATGGGGAGACCCAGTACTTC	CASRGLAANGETQYF
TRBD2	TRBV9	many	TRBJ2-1	TGTGCCAGCAGCGTGACTAGCGGGAGTTACAATGAGCAGTTCTTC	CASSVTSGSYNEQFF
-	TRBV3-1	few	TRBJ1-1	TGTGCCAGCAGCCAAGGGGTGGGGGGGAACACTGAAGCTTTCTTT	CASSQGVGGNTEAFF
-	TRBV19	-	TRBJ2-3	TGTGCCAGTAGTATAGGAGCGTCGAACACAGATACGCAGTATTTT	CASSIGASNTDTQYF
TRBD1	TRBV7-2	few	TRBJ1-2	TGTGCCAGCAGCTTGGGACAGCGAACTAACTATGGCTACACCTTC	CASSLGQRTNYGYTF
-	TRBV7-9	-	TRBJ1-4	TGTGCCAGCAGCACCGCCCGGTCGCAGGAAAAACTGTTTTTT	CASSTARSQEKLFF
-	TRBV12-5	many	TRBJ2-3	TGTGCTAGTGGTTGGATGACCCAGGCGGTAGGCACAGATACGCAGTATTTT	CASGWMTQAVGTDTQYF
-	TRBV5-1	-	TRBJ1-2	TGCGCCAGCAGCTTGGGGGGCTACGATGGCTACACCTTC	CASSLGGYDGYTF
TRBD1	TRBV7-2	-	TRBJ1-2	TGTGCCAGCAGCTTAACAGGGGATCGGGGCTACACCTTC	CASSLTGDRGYTF
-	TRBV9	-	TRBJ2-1	TGTGCCAGCAGCGTAGCCAAGGACAGTCTCTCCTACAATGAGCAGTTCTTC	CASSVAKDSLSYNEQFF
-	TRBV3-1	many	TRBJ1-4	TGTGCCAGCAGCCAAGCCCCCTCGGAAAAACTGTTTTTT	CASSQAPSEKLFF
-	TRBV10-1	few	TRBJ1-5	TGCGCCAGCAGTGAGTCTGGGAAGCCCCAGCATTTT	CASSESGKPQHF
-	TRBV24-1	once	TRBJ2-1	TGTGCCACCAGTGACTCCTTCCCGCGAGGTGAGCAGTTCTTC	CATSDSFPRGEQFF
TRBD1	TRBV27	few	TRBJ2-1	TGTGCCAGCAGTGCCCACAGGGGGGCATCCTACAATGAGCAGTTCTTC	CASSAHRGASYNEQFF
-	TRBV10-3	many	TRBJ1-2	TGTGCCATCAGTGAGTCACGGGGAAACTATGGCTACACCTTC	CAISESRGNYGYTF
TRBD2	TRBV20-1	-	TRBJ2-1	TGCAGTGCTAGAGCCGTGGGGACTAGCGGGAGGTATGAGCAGTTCTTC	CSARAVGTSGRYEQFF
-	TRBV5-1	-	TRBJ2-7	TGCGCCAGCAGCTTGGGTACGGTCGAGCAGTACTTC	CASSLGTVEQYF